The 26 T cell receptor beta chains reported below all come from one sample, sequenced in a study of T cell responses to AZD1222 COVID-19 vaccine. The repertoire was sequenced with immunoSEQ multiplex PCR; TCRdb's copy has only in-frame clones and lacks some. There are approximately 150,000 clones in the sample; roughly 90% occur only once, and approximately 3% lies in the top ten. This specimen consisted of peripheral blood, obtained 28 days after the second AZD1222 dose. Source of these receptors: an adult who received the AZD1222 COVID-19 vaccine.

The rearrangement uses TRBV6-1 and TRBJ1-2, with 9 bases aligning to TRBD1. Per germline, CDR1 MNHNS and CDR2 SASEGT. The CDR3 runs 15 residues. Trimming took 1 base from V and 4 from J; bases not matched to a gene: 4. The CDR3 nucleotides are TGTGCCAGCAGTGAAGGATGGGGACAGGGCTATGGCTACACCTTC. Amino acid sequence: CASSEGWGQGYGYTF.

This chain connects TRBV10-3 to TRBJ1-1; maybe TRBD1 (6 bases). V was trimmed by 0 bases and J by 3 bases, leaving 11 bases between them. The CDR3 consists of 15 residues. The germline CDR1 and CDR2 sequences are ENHRY and SYGVKD. CDR3: CAISESWGAHTEAFF. The CDR3 nucleotides read TGTGCCATCAGTGAGTCCTGGGGGGCACACACTGAAGCTTTCTTT.

The chain recombines TRBV7-6 with TRBJ1-1; TRBD1 matches 10 bases. In germline, CDR1 is SGHVS, CDR2 FNYEAQ. The CDR3 totals 15 residues. V shed 4 bases and J 2 bases; nucleotides not matched to a gene: 4. This CDR3 is CASSYGTGANTEAFF. CDR3 nucleotide sequence: TGTGCCAGCAGCTACGGGACAGGGGCTAACACTGAAGCTTTCTTT.

This clone showed up just once. The V gene is TRBV19, the J gene TRBJ2-1, with D unresolved. Trimming stripped 6 bases from V and 2 bases from J, with 14 bases between. Per germline, CDR1 LNHDA and CDR2 SQIVND (reference sequence). The CDR3 is made up of 15 amino acids. The CDR3 nucleotides are TGTGCCAGTAGGCCCCGAGGAGCTACCTACAATGAGCAGTTCTTC. Protein product: CASRPRGATYNEQFF.

This chain connects TRBV5-1 to TRBJ2-1; D unclear. Trimming removed 0 bases from V and 5 bases from J, with 30 bases in between. This CDR3 region has 21 residues. From germline, CDR1 is SGHRS and CDR2 YFSETQ. The CDR3 bases are TGCGCCAGCAGCTTGGCCGTTTCTAACTCCCGTGGCCTTCGTAGAGACAATGAGCAGTTCTTC. This gives the protein CASSLAVSNSRGLRRDNEQFF.

V gene TRBV19 combines with J gene TRBJ1-5; D uncertain. V shed 4 bases and J shed 4 bases, with 14 bases lying between them. In germline, CDR1 is LNHDA, CDR2 SQIVND (reference sequence). The CDR3 has 15 residues. CDR3 in amino acids: CASSNGQGLNQPQHF. CDR3 nucleotide sequence: TGTGCCAGTAGTAACGGGCAAGGCCTAAATCAGCCCCAGCATTTT.

The chain uses TRBV5-6 and TRBJ1-1; TRBD1 is a possible D gene (5 bases). CDR1 is SGHDT, CDR2 YYEEEE, per germline. There are 12 residues in the CDR3. V was clipped by 4 bases and J by 6 bases, with 10 bases between them. CDR3 loop: CASSPGGAEAFF. CDR3 nucleotides: TGTGCCAGCAGCCCGGGGGGGGCTGAAGCTTTCTTT.

The rearrangement uses TRBV6-5 and TRBJ1-1, with 8 nucleotides matching TRBD1. Germline lookup yields CDR1 MNHEY and CDR2 SVGAGI. Trimming took 7 bases from V and 1 from J; bases not matched to a gene: 5. The CDR3 consists of 14 residues. Here the CDR3 DNA reads TGTGCCAGCACCCAGACAGGGGCGAACACTGAAGCTTTCTTT. It codes for CASTQTGANTEAFF.

The CDR3 spells CASSYPRQGGRGEQYF. The CDR3 DNA is TGTGCCAGCAGTTACCCAAGACAGGGAGGGCGTGGCGAGCAGTACTTC. This chain joins TRBV6-5 and TRBJ2-7, with D perhaps given as TRBD1 or TRBD2 (7 bases each). The CDR3 sequence is 16 residues long. The V end lost 2 bases, the J end lost 6 bases, and 20 bases lay between the germline ends. Looked up from germline, CDR1 is MNHEY and CDR2 is SVGAGI.

This chain links TRBV11-3 with TRBJ2-5; 8 bases agree with TRBD1. Losses at the gene ends were 5 bases for V and 3 bases for J; bases not matched to a gene: 8. This CDR3 is built from 15 residues. Germline values: CDR1 SGHNT, CDR2 YENEEA. CDR3 bases: TGTGCCAGCAGCCCGGGACAGGCCAACGAAGAGACCCAGTACTTC. Its protein product is CASSPGQANEETQYF.

This chain joins TRBV9 and TRBJ2-3; no clear D gene. Trimming pared 4 bases from V and 2 bases from J, leaving 14 bases between. The length of the CDR3 is 15 residues. Germline CDR1 SGDLS, CDR2 YYNGEE. The CDR3 nucleotides read TGTGCCAGCAGCACGTTAAGCGTGAACACAGATACGCAGTATTTT. Protein product: CASSTLSVNTDTQYF.

The chain carries TRBV2 and TRBJ1-5; D not resolved. CDR1 SNHLY and CDR2 FYNNEI come from the germline V gene. CDR3 length: 11 residues. V was clipped by 3 bases and J by 13 bases, with 10 bases between them. The CDR3 is CASSEERLQHF. The CDR3 nucleotides are TGTGCCAGCAGTGAGGAACGTCTTCAGCATTTT.

V usage is TRBV12-5 and J usage is TRBJ1-1, with D perhaps matching TRBD1 (5 bases). Trimming left V 5 bases short and J 0 bases short, with 16 bases between. The CDR3 covers 16 residues. Germline V gene sequence: CDR1 LGHNT, CDR2 FRNRAP. This CDR3 is CASGQTEGLMNTEAFF. In nucleotides, the CDR3 is TGTGCTAGTGGTCAAACCGAGGGACTTATGAACACTGAAGCTTTCTTT. Using reference TRBV12-5 and TRBJ1-1 for the parts outside the CDR3, the full variable domain is DARVTQTPRHKVTEMGQEVTMRCQPILGHNTVFWYRQTMMQGLELLAYFRNRAPLDDSGMPKDRFSAEMPDATLATLKIQPSEPRDSAVYFCASGQTEGLMNTEAFFGQGTRLTVV.

The count of this clone is one. The chain employs TRBV19 and TRBJ1-5, with D perhaps matching TRBD1 (5 bases). Trimming cost V 7 bases and J 2 bases, with 15 bases left between them. The germline V gene has CDR1 LNHDA and CDR2 SQIVND (reference sequence). The CDR3 contains 15 residues. CDR3 nucleotide sequence: TGTGCCAGTACCCGGGGGGGGATGGGCAATCAGCCCCAGCATTTT. It is translated as CASTRGGMGNQPQHF.

CDR3 in DNA: TGTGCCAGCAGCCCCCGGACAGGGCCTAGCACAGATACGCAGTATTTT. Amino acids: CASSPRTGPSTDTQYF. The J gene is TRBJ2-3, the V gene TRBV7-9, with TRBD1 identical over 8 bases. Trimming took 5 bases from V and 0 from J; bases not matched to a gene: 7. There are 16 residues in the CDR3. The germline gives CDR1 SEHNR, CDR2 FQNEAQ (reference sequence).

The DNA of the CDR3 is TGTGCCAGCAGCTTGGAACGGAGGAACACTGAAGCTTTCTTT. Protein: CASSLERRNTEAFF. The gene calls are TRBV5-8 and TRBJ1-1; D unclear. Germline lookup yields CDR1 SGHTS and CDR2 YDEGEE. This CDR3 has 14 amino acids. Trimming cost V 0 bases and J 1 base, with 7 bases left between them.

Written as DNA, the CDR3 is TGTGCCAGTTCTGGACTGGCTAATCAGCCCCAGCATTTT. This encodes CASSGLANQPQHF. V is TRBV19 and J is TRBJ1-5; D unclear. Germline CDR1 is LNHDA and CDR2 is SQIVND (reference sequence). The V gene lost 8 bases and the J gene lost 4 bases, with 12 bases spanning the gap. CDR3 length: 13 residues.

The chain combines TRBV2 with TRBJ2-2; TRBD1 agrees at 7 bases. Germline CDR1 SNHLY, CDR2 FYNNEI. V lost 4 bases to trimming and J lost 4 bases; unmatched junction nucleotides: 0. The CDR3 sequence is 13 residues long. CDR3 DNA sequence: TGTGCCAGCAGTGGGGACAGCACCGGGGAGCTGTTTTTT. Translation gives CASSGDSTGELFF.

This chain joins TRBV2 and TRBJ1-6; TRBD1 aligns across 9 bases. The CDR3 spans 15 residues. Germline loops: CDR1 SNHLY, CDR2 FYNNEI. The trim removed 6 bases at V and 6 bases at J, leaving 6 bases unmatched. CDR3 sequence (DNA): TGTGCCAGCAGCGCACAGGGGGCGGGTAATTCACCCCTCCACTTT. Translation: CASSAQGAGNSPLHF.

The CDR3 DNA reads TGTGCCTGGAGCGCGGGAATCTCCTACGAGCAGTACTTC. Translated, it gives CAWSAGISYEQYF. The chain recombines TRBV30 with TRBJ2-7; D possibly corresponds to TRBD2 (6 bases). The CDR3 is 13 amino acids. V was cut by 3 bases and J by 0 bases, with 9 bases left in between. Germline values: CDR1 GTSNPN, CDR2 SVGIG (reference sequence).

This chain links TRBV3-1 (or the pseudogene TRBV3-2) with TRBJ1-1; TRBD1 is a possible D gene (5 bases). The CDR3 covers 16 residues. Germline CDR1 reads LGHDT; CDR2 reads YNNKEL (reference sequence). V was trimmed by 4 bases and J by 2 bases, leaving 17 bases between them. Written as DNA, the CDR3 is TGTGCCAGCAGCCGAAAGGCGGGGGGGAGTAACACTGAAGCTTTCTTT. Protein product: CASSRKAGGSNTEAFF.

The V call is TRBV7-9, the J call TRBJ1-4; D call uncertain. The CDR3 contains 14 residues. V was clipped by 3 bases and J by 4 bases, with 9 bases between them. Germline assignment: CDR1 SEHNR and CDR2 FQNEAQ (reference sequence). CDR3: CASSLFGSNEKLFF. In nucleotides, the CDR3 is TGTGCCAGCAGCTTGTTTGGGAGTAATGAAAAACTGTTTTTT.

This chain uses TRBV24-1 with TRBJ1-2; a possible D gene is TRBD1 (5 bases). CDR1 and CDR2 from the germline V gene are KGHDR and SFDVKD. The length of the CDR3 is 17 residues. V was pared by 5 bases and J by 3 bases, with 21 bases between. CDR3 protein: CATSVVGGRPLDYGYTF. The DNA for the CDR3 is TGTGCCACCAGTGTGGTTGGGGGACGGCCCTTGGACTATGGCTACACCTTC.

The chain links TRBV29-1 to TRBJ1-2; 9 bases match TRBD1. This CDR3 is built from 14 residues. Germline V gene data show CDR1 as SQVTM and CDR2 as ANQGSEA. V dropped 5 bases and J dropped 0; count of bases not matched to a gene: 4. The chain's CDR3 is CSVTGGASNYGYTF. Written as DNA, the CDR3 is TGCAGCGTTACAGGGGGCGCTTCTAACTATGGCTACACCTTC.

V and J are TRBV20-1 and TRBJ1-1, with D possibly matching TRBD1 (5 bases). V lost 3 bases, J lost 0 bases, and 14 bases lay in between. The germline V gene has CDR1 DFQATT and CDR2 SNEGSKA (reference sequence). The CDR3 sequence is 15 residues long. The CDR3 loop reads CSASRLGVMNTEAFF. In DNA, the CDR3 is TGCAGTGCTAGTAGATTAGGGGTTATGAACACTGAAGCTTTCTTT.

This clone appeared a few times. The genes are TRBV19 and TRBJ1-5, with D possibly TRBD1 on 6 matching bases. V was shortened by 5 bases and J by 3 bases, with 17 bases between the two germline ends. The CDR3 is 16 residues long. Germline V CDR1 and CDR2: LNHDA, SQIVND (reference sequence). DNA of the CDR3: TGTGCCAGTAGTGTTCTCCGGACAGCCCTCAATCAGCCCCAGCATTTT. This codes for CASSVLRTALNQPQHF.